The 32 T cell receptor beta chains below come from one sample, sequenced in a study of patients and donors after allogeneic stem cell transplantation. TCRdb re-called the RT-PCR reads with MiXCR, one entry per CDR3 protein. The table lists roughly 960,000 distinct CDR3 sequences, roughly 17% of them singletons. Sequences were obtained from blood, either unsorted or a sorted T cell fraction (not recorded which). The receptors shown here come from a human donor who was either an allogeneic HSCT recipient or a stem cell or donor lymphocyte infusion donor (not recorded which). It is not recorded whose cells these are; they may come from a transplant donor.

The rearrangement links TRBV15 to TRBJ2-3; D is undetermined. Germline CDR1 reads LNHNV; CDR2 reads YYDKDF (reference sequence). V shed 3 bases and J shed 4 bases, with 17 bases lying between them. This CDR3 spans 16 amino acids. This CDR3 is CATSRDRTHQADTQYF. CDR3 nucleotides: TGTGCCACCAGCAGGGACCGGACCCACCAGGCAGATACGCAGTATTTT.

The rearrangement links TRBV15 to TRBJ2-6; unclear D gene. Germline V gene data show CDR1 as LNHNV and CDR2 as YYDKDF (reference sequence). The CDR3 runs 14 residues. Trimming took off 5 bases at V and 2 bases at J, with 7 bases between the two ends. The DNA of the CDR3 is TGTGCCACCAGCTCCGCCCCTGGGGCCAACGTCCTGACTTTC. Its translation is CATSSAPGANVLTF.

Only a few counts were recorded for this clonotype. The J gene is TRBJ1-1, the V gene TRBV15, with a tentative D call TRBD1 (6 bases). The CDR3 is 14 residues long. The V end lost 8 bases, the J end lost 4 bases, and 17 bases lay between the germline ends. Per germline, CDR1 LNHNV and CDR2 YYDKDF (reference sequence). Written as DNA, the CDR3 is TGTGCCACCGCGGTAAGGGGGAAGGTCACTGAAGCTTTCTTT. Protein sequence: CATAVRGKVTEAFF.

This clonotype was observed a few times. The V gene is TRBV5-1, the J gene TRBJ1-6; tentatively, D is TRBD1 (6 bases). Germline lookup yields CDR1 SGHRS and CDR2 YFSETQ. The germline V and J ends were trimmed by 5 bases and 10 bases, with 16 bases remaining between them. The CDR3 runs 14 residues. The chain's CDR3 is CASRPTGSGSPLHF. The CDR3 DNA follows: TGCGCCAGCAGACCGACAGGCTCGGGGTCACCCCTCCACTTT.

The chain employs TRBV3-1 and TRBJ1-1; weak D call: TRBD1 (5 bases). The V end lost 4 bases, the J end lost 8 bases, and 20 bases lay between the germline ends. The germline V gene encodes CDR1 LGHDT and CDR2 YNNKEL (reference sequence). CDR3 length: 15 amino acids. The CDR3 DNA reads as TGTGCCAGCAGCCGGGGTTGGTCGGGGGATGCGGAAGCTTTCTTT. Translated, it gives CASSRGWSGDAEAFF.

This sequence joins TRBV12-3 or TRBV12-4 and TRBJ2-7, with TRBD1 matching over 8 bases. The CDR3 is 16 amino acids. V shed 4 bases, J shed 4 bases, and the junction held 12 bases outside the gene matches. The CDR3 DNA reads as TGTGCCAGCAGTTCAATCAGGGGGCGGAAGGGTTACGAGCAGTACTTC. Its translation is CASSSIRGRKGYEQYF.

This clonotype was observed a handful of times. This chain links TRBV27 with TRBJ2-7, with 8 positions matching TRBD2. The V gene's germline CDR1 is MNHEY and CDR2 SMNVEV (reference sequence). V lost 6 bases and J lost 3; bases outside the gene matches: 10. The CDR3 is 15 residues long. The CDR3 nucleotides read TGTGCCAGCAGCGTGATCGGGGGGGGGATCTACGAGCAGTACTTC. Amino acid sequence: CASSVIGGGIYEQYF.

The gene calls are TRBV10-3 and TRBJ2-1; weak D call: TRBD1 (6 bases). Germline V lookup: CDR1 ENHRY, CDR2 SYGVKD. The CDR3 consists of 14 residues. Trimming removed 10 bases from V and 4 bases from J, with 17 bases in between. The CDR3 loop is CATLTGSGYNEQFF. DNA of the CDR3: TGTGCCACTCTTACAGGGTCTGGGTACAATGAGCAGTTCTTC.

This chain connects TRBV4-1 to TRBJ1-6; D gene uncertain. The CDR3 has 16 amino acids. Germline loops: CDR1 MGHRA, CDR2 YSYEKL. Trimming stripped 0 bases from V and 7 bases from J, with 13 bases between. The CDR3 bases are TGCGCCAGCAGCCAAGATCCCCCTCTGGGAAATTCACCCCTCCACTTT. It translates to CASSQDPPLGNSPLHF.

This clonotype came up a few times. The CDR3 region is CASSQERYQPQHF. The CDR3 nucleotides are TGCGCCAGCAGCCAAGAAAGGTATCAGCCCCAGCATTTT. V and J are TRBV4-3 and TRBJ1-5; D unclear. The CDR3 sequence is 13 residues long. CDR1 and CDR2 (germline): LGHNA, YSLEER. Trimming pared 0 bases from V and 5 bases from J, leaving 5 bases between.

V gene TRBV30 combines with J gene TRBJ2-2; 8 bases fit TRBD1. This CDR3 region has 12 residues. Unmatched junction bases numbered 2, after V lost 8 bases and J lost 3 bases. Germline values: CDR1 GTSNPN, CDR2 SVGIG (reference sequence). CDR3: CATDRDTGELFF. The CDR3 DNA reads TGTGCCACGGACAGGGACACCGGGGAGCTGTTTTTT.

This sequence joins TRBV4-3 and TRBJ2-3; the match to TRBD2 covers 12 bases. The ends lost 0 bases at V and 7 bases at J; junction bases unmatched: 5. Germline V gene data show CDR1 as LGHNA and CDR2 as YSLEER. This CDR3 spans 16 amino acids. For the CDR3, the DNA is TGCGCCAGCAGCCAAGATTGGACTAGCGGGGCCTATACGCAGTATTTT. This gives the protein CASSQDWTSGAYTQYF.

The V and J genes are TRBV7-3 and TRBJ2-2, with 7 bases that match TRBD2. J lost 7 bases, V lost 5 bases, and 10 bases had no gene match. The germline V gene encodes CDR1 SGHTA and CDR2 FQGTGA. The CDR3 totals 15 residues. CDR3 sequence (DNA): TGTGCCAGCAGCACGACTAGCTCTATGTACGGGGAGCTGTTTTTT. It translates to CASSTTSSMYGELFF.

The V and J genes are TRBV5-5 and TRBJ2-4; D is ambiguous. Germline-derived CDR1 and CDR2 are SGHKS and YYEKEE (reference sequence). CDR3 length: 16 residues. Trimming left V 5 bases short and J 8 bases short, with 23 bases between. This CDR3 reads CASSSSRPRGMDIQYF. CDR3 nucleotide sequence: TGTGCCAGCAGTTCCTCCCGGCCCAGAGGTATGGACATTCAGTACTTC.

The chain carries TRBV11-2 and TRBJ2-2; D ambiguous. The CDR3 spans 15 residues. Deletions cut 4 bases from V and 2 bases from J, with 11 bases between. The germline V gene has CDR1 SGHAT and CDR2 FQNNGV. CDR3: CASSSNRRNTGELFF. The CDR3 region has the DNA TGTGCCAGCAGCTCGAACCGCAGAAACACCGGGGAGCTGTTTTTT.

This clonotype was found a few times. This rearrangement joins TRBV5-1 to TRBJ1-2; 8 bases are shared with TRBD1. Germline V gives CDR1 SGHRS, CDR2 YFSETQ. CDR3 length: 15 residues. Losses at the gene ends were 4 bases for V and 4 bases for J; bases not matched to a gene: 9. In DNA form, the CDR3 reads TGCGCCAGCAGCGCCGGACAGGGAACGAGCTATGGCTACACCTTC. Translating gives CASSAGQGTSYGYTF. The variable domain in full, completed from reference TRBV5-1 and TRBJ1-2, reads KAGVTQTPRYLIKTRGQQVTLSCSPISGHRSVSWYQQTPGQGLQFLFEYFSETQRNKGNFPGRFSGRQFSNSRSEMNVSTLELGDSALYLCASSAGQGTSYGYTFGSGTRLTVV.

The chain is built from TRBV4-2 and TRBJ1-3, with D perhaps TRBD1 (5 bases). The CDR3 is 17 residues long. Trimming pared 1 base from V and 0 bases from J, leaving 13 bases between. Germline V gives CDR1 LGHNA, CDR2 YNFKEQ. The CDR3: CASSQVQGGGSGNTIYF. In nucleotides, the CDR3 is TGTGCCAGCAGCCAAGTTCAAGGCGGGGGCTCTGGAAACACCATATATTTT.

This clonotype was detected only a few times. V is TRBV7-6 and J is TRBJ1-2, with a tentative D call TRBD1 (6 bases). Deletions cut 5 bases from V and 3 bases from J, with 16 bases between. The CDR3 is made up of 15 amino acids. Germline values: CDR1 SGHVS, CDR2 FNYEAQ. CDR3 sequence: CASSQFQGFDYGYTF. For the CDR3, the DNA is TGTGCCAGCAGCCAATTCCAGGGGTTTGACTATGGCTACACCTTC.

This clonotype appeared many times. This sequence joins TRBV5-6 and TRBJ2-6; D is perhaps TRBD1 (6 bases). The germline V and J ends were trimmed by 4 bases and 1 base, with 9 bases remaining between them. The CDR3 has 15 amino acids. Germline loops: CDR1 SGHDT, CDR2 YYEEEE. The CDR3 nucleotides are TGTGCCAGCAGCCAACAGGGTTCTGGGGCCAACGTCCTGACTTTC. Its translation: CASSQQGSGANVLTF.

The rearrangement joins TRBV20-1 to TRBJ1-2; TRBD1 is a possible D gene (5 bases). The CDR3 length is 14 residues. Trimming left V 6 bases short and J 2 bases short, with 16 bases between. Germline V lookup: CDR1 DFQATT, CDR2 SNEGSKA (reference sequence). CDR3: CSANYRQSNYGYTF. The CDR3 nucleotides are TGCAGTGCAAACTACAGGCAATCCAACTATGGCTACACCTTC.

This clonotype was counted only a few times. The chain recombines TRBV27 with TRBJ2-5; D could derive from TRBD1 or TRBD2 (5 bases each). Trimming pared 7 bases from V and 2 bases from J, leaving 17 bases between. Germline values: CDR1 MNHEY, CDR2 SMNVEV (reference sequence). The CDR3 covers 15 residues. The CDR3 bases are TGTGCCAGCAACCTTAGGGCTGGGGGTCAAGAGACCCAGTACTTC. Protein product: CASNLRAGGQETQYF.

The chain employs TRBV7-9 and TRBJ2-1; 8 positions match TRBD1. This CDR3 is 14 amino acids long. V lost 6 bases and J lost 3; bases outside the gene matches: 4. Germline values: CDR1 SEHNR, CDR2 FQNEAQ (reference sequence). CDR3 region: CASSDRGYYNEQFF. CDR3 nucleotides: TGTGCCAGCAGTGACAGGGGCTACTACAATGAGCAGTTCTTC.

The chain carries TRBV5-4 and TRBJ1-2, with D perhaps matching TRBD1 (5 bases). The CDR3 has 15 residues. The ends were cut back, 0 bases at V and 8 bases at J, with 17 bases in the middle. The V gene's germline CDR1 is SGHNT and CDR2 YYREEE (reference sequence). The CDR3 spells CASSLASGQGGGYTF. The CDR3 DNA reads as TGTGCCAGCAGCTTGGCCAGTGGTCAGGGAGGAGGCTACACCTTC.

The V and J genes are TRBV5-6 and TRBJ2-7; D not certain. CDR1 is SGHDT, CDR2 YYEEEE, per germline. V shed 4 bases and J shed 11 bases, with 25 bases lying between them. The CDR3 contains 15 residues. The CDR3 sequence: CASSGRGRPGLIKYF. For the CDR3, the DNA is TGTGCCAGCAGCGGAAGAGGCCGTCCAGGTTTGATAAAGTACTTC.

V and J are TRBV20-1 and TRBJ2-7, with D tentatively TRBD1 or TRBD2 (5 bases each). Germline CDR1 DFQATT, CDR2 SNEGSKA (reference sequence). This CDR3 has 15 amino acids. Trimming removed 0 bases at V and 3 bases at J, with 15 bases between. CDR3 amino acids: CSARDMGESLYEQYF. In DNA, the CDR3 is TGCAGTGCTAGAGATATGGGGGAGTCCCTCTACGAGCAGTACTTC.

The table lists this clonotype with a few counts. The rearrangement uses TRBV20-1 and TRBJ1-1; no reliable D call. CDR1 DFQATT and CDR2 SNEGSKA come from the germline V gene (reference sequence). The CDR3 runs 13 residues. Trimming took 6 bases from V and 1 from J, leaving 12 bases between them. In DNA, the CDR3 is TGCAGTGCCCCTTTGACACCGAACACTGAAGCTTTCTTT. This gives the protein CSAPLTPNTEAFF.

This clonotype was picked up a small number of times. This chain joins TRBV5-1 and TRBJ1-1; D is possibly TRBD1 (6 bases). Germline CDR1 SGHRS, CDR2 YFSETQ. CDR3 length equals 18 residues. The V and J ends lost 1 base and 3 bases respectively, with 22 bases between them. The CDR3 sequence is CASSLKRRGFLTYTEAFF. CDR3 DNA: TGCGCCAGCAGCTTGAAAAGAAGGGGGTTTCTGACCTACACTGAAGCTTTCTTT.

The chain has TRBV7-3 and TRBJ2-5; maybe TRBD2 (5 bases). In germline, CDR1 is SGHTA, CDR2 FQGTGA. This CDR3 spans 15 amino acids. The V and J ends lost 1 base and 0 bases respectively, with 9 bases between them. The CDR3 is CASSLMGGYQETQYF. The DNA of the CDR3 is TGTGCCAGCAGCTTAATGGGCGGGTACCAAGAGACCCAGTACTTC.

This clonotype occurred a few times. CDR3: CASSHTSAQETQYF. Written as DNA, the CDR3 is TGCGCCAGCAGCCACACTAGCGCGCAAGAGACCCAGTACTTC. The chain is built from TRBV5-1 and TRBJ2-5; 7 nucleotides agree with TRBD2. CDR1 is SGHRS, CDR2 YFSETQ, per germline. The V gene end was trimmed by 4 bases and the J gene end by 2 bases; junction bases not matched to a gene: 5. The CDR3 extends over 14 amino acids.

This clonotype was seen repeatedly, ten times or more. The chain couples TRBV12-3 or TRBV12-4 to TRBJ1-5; the D is unclear. The CDR3 is 14 amino acids. Deletions cut 3 bases from V and 0 bases from J, with 6 bases between. DNA for the CDR3: TGTGCCAGCAGTTTCGGATCTAGCAATCAGCCCCAGCATTTT. Its translation: CASSFGSSNQPQHF.

This sequence joins TRBV5-1 and TRBJ2-1; D ambiguous. The CDR3 extends over 13 amino acids. Deletions cut 1 base from V and 5 bases from J, with 7 bases between. Per the germline V gene, CDR1 is SGHRS and CDR2 is YFSETQ. In DNA form, the CDR3 reads TGCGCCAGCAGCTTGCAGGTTCACAATGAGCAGTTCTTC. Its protein is CASSLQVHNEQFF.

There are many counts of this clonotype. The V gene is TRBV10-3, the J gene TRBJ1-2, with 7 bases fitting TRBD1. Unmatched junction bases numbered 13, after V lost 10 bases and J lost 5 bases. From germline, CDR1 is ENHRY and CDR2 SYGVKD. CDR3 length: 14 residues. CDR3 in amino acids: CATLSGDSFYGYTF. The DNA of the CDR3 is TGTGCCACCCTCTCTGGGGACAGCTTTTATGGCTACACCTTC.